Presented here are 27 T cell receptor beta chains from one specimen sequenced in a study of identical twins. TCRdb re-called the 5' RACE reads with MiXCR, one entry per CDR3 protein. Seen here are about 920,000 distinct CDR3 sequences, 12% observed once, and the top ten hold under 2%. The data were also submitted as part of a second study, on yellow fever vaccine responses in identical twins.

The specimen sequenced was PBMCs. These TCRs come from a woman under 30 in good health.

The chain links TRBV5-1 to TRBJ1-6; 9 nucleotides match TRBD1. This CDR3 has 16 amino acids. The ends lost 4 bases at V and 8 bases at J; junction bases unmatched: 10. The germline V gene encodes CDR1 SGHRS and CDR2 YFSETQ. The CDR3 DNA reads as TGCGCCAGCAGCCCCAGGACAGGGGAAGGGGATTCACCCCTCCACTTT. It translates to CASSPRTGEGDSPLHF.

Only a few counts were recorded for this clonotype. The chain carries TRBV18 and TRBJ2-1; perhaps TRBD2 as D (7 bases). Trimming removed 5 bases from V and 9 bases from J, with 23 bases in between. Germline V gene sequence: CDR1 KGHSH, CDR2 LQKENI. The CDR3 has 16 amino acids. The CDR3 spells CASSDREAGELGEQFF. The CDR3 region has the DNA TGTGCCAGCTCAGACCGGGAGGCAGGGGAGCTTGGTGAGCAGTTCTTC.

In nucleotides, the CDR3 is TGTGCCAGCAGCTTGAGGACTAGCGGGAGCAATGAGCAGTTCTTC. Protein sequence: CASSLRTSGSNEQFF. This rearrangement joins TRBV7-9 to TRBJ2-1, with 13 bases identical to TRBD2. J gave up 6 bases and V 3 bases, and 2 bases lay outside the gene matches. The CDR3 has 15 residues. Germline loops: CDR1 SEHNR, CDR2 FQNEAQ (reference sequence).

The V call is TRBV7-9, the J call TRBJ2-3, with 9 positions matching TRBD2. Trimming at V came to 4 bases and at J to 4 bases, leaving 6 bases not matched to a gene. Germline CDR1 SEHNR, CDR2 FQNEAQ (reference sequence). The CDR3 totals 15 residues. In DNA form, the CDR3 reads TGTGCCAGCAGCTCAGCGGGAGGTATCTCAGATACGCAGTATTTT. Translated: CASSSAGGISDTQYF.

The chain has TRBV11-2 and TRBJ1-6; D not resolved. The CDR3 covers 16 residues. Germline V CDR1 and CDR2: SGHAT, FQNNGV. Trimming took 5 bases from V and 8 from J, leaving 19 bases between them. CDR3 DNA: TGTGCCAGCAGCCAGGTATATCCGGCAGCGGATTCACCCCTCCACTTT. This translates into CASSQVYPAADSPLHF.

V is TRBV27 and J is TRBJ2-1; 7 bases align to TRBD1. The ends lost 3 bases at V and 13 bases at J; junction bases unmatched: 18. The germline V gene encodes CDR1 MNHEY and CDR2 SMNVEV (reference sequence). The CDR3 loop spans 16 amino acids. The chain's CDR3 is CASSLDRRLPGTPQFF. As DNA, the CDR3 is TGTGCCAGCAGTTTGGACAGGCGATTGCCGGGGACCCCACAGTTCTTC.

This chain joins TRBV15 and TRBJ1-5, with 9 bases fitting TRBD1. The V segment lost 2 bases and the J segment 6 bases; nucleotides outside the gene matches: 5. Germline lookup yields CDR1 LNHNV and CDR2 YYDKDF (reference sequence). The CDR3 loop spans 15 amino acids. CDR3 nucleotide sequence: TGTGCCACCAGCAGATCCCGACAGGGGGGTCAGCCCCAGCATTTT. This sequence encodes CATSRSRQGGQPQHF. The full variable domain, in which reference TRBV15 and TRBJ1-5 provide the parts outside the CDR3, is DAMVIQNPRYQVTQFGKPVTLSCSQTLNHNVMYWYQQKSSQAPKLLFHYYDKDFNNEADTPDNFQSRRPNTSFCFLDIRSPGLGDTAMYLCATSRSRQGGQPQHFGDGTRLSIL.

This clonotype was seen repeatedly, ten times or more. The rearrangement joins TRBV12-3 or TRBV12-4 to TRBJ1-5; D possibly corresponds to TRBD1 (5 bases). V gave up 0 bases and J gave up 6 bases, with 12 bases separating them. The CDR3 spans 15 residues. For the CDR3, the DNA is TGTGCCAGCAGTTTAGCGCTGTCGGGGGGTCAGCCCCAGCATTTT. It encodes CASSLALSGGQPQHF.

This clonotype turned up a few times. The genes are TRBV12-3 or TRBV12-4 and TRBJ2-7, with D perhaps matching TRBD2 (6 bases). With 0 bases removed from V and 2 bases from J, the gap between germline ends came to 20 bases. The CDR3 totals 18 residues. The CDR3 DNA is TGTGCCAGCAGTTTAGCGCGGGGTAAGGTTCAGGGTACCTACGAGCAGTACTTC. It is translated as CASSLARGKVQGTYEQYF.

The genes are TRBV5-1 and TRBJ2-3, with D possibly TRBD1 on 6 matching bases. Trimming left V 1 base short and J 6 bases short, with 15 bases between. In germline, CDR1 is SGHRS, CDR2 YFSETQ. This CDR3 is 15 amino acids long. The CDR3 spells CASSLWGQPTDTQYF. Written as DNA, the CDR3 is TGCGCCAGCAGCTTGTGGGGACAACCCACGGATACGCAGTATTTT.

The chain combines TRBV12-3 or TRBV12-4 with TRBJ2-1, with TRBD2 matching over 9 bases. This CDR3 region has 16 residues. The V segment lost 1 base and the J segment 9 bases; nucleotides outside the gene matches: 10. CDR3 residues: CASSLGGRGTSIEQFF. In nucleotides, the CDR3 is TGTGCCAGCAGTTTAGGTGGCCGGGGGACTAGCATTGAGCAGTTCTTC.

This clonotype was picked up many times. The CDR3 loop reads CASSPRPDLTDTQYF. In nucleotides, the CDR3 is TGTGCCAGCAGCCCTAGACCAGATCTGACAGATACGCAGTATTTT. The chain uses TRBV12-3 or TRBV12-4 and TRBJ2-3; D call uncertain. CDR3 length: 15 residues. V gave up 6 bases and J gave up 3 bases, with 16 bases separating them.

This chain joins TRBV11-3 and TRBJ2-6, with 8 positions matching TRBD2. This CDR3 has 13 residues. Losses at the gene ends were 2 bases for V and 18 bases for J; bases not matched to a gene: 9. Germline V CDR1 and CDR2: SGHNT, YENEEA. The CDR3 nucleotides are TGTGCCAGCAGCTTAACCCAGGGACTAGGAAGGACTTTC. This translates into CASSLTQGLGRTF.

In this sample, this clonotype turned up a few times. The chain has TRBV18 and TRBJ2-1, with D uncertain. Germline V gene lookup returns CDR1 KGHSH and CDR2 LQKENI. Trimming pared 0 bases from V and 10 bases from J, leaving 7 bases between. The length of the CDR3 is 12 residues. CDR3 region: CASSPPRREQFF. The CDR3 DNA sequence: TGTGCCAGCTCACCACCTCGCAGGGAGCAGTTCTTC.

The V and J genes are TRBV12-3 or TRBV12-4 and TRBJ2-1; no reliable D call. V gave up 6 bases and J gave up 5 bases, with 14 bases separating them. The CDR3 length is 14 residues. CDR3 DNA sequence: TGTGCCAGCAGGCCGCCCTCTAGTCACAATGAGCAGTTCTTC. The encoded protein is CASRPPSSHNEQFF.

This clonotype was seen only a few times. The J gene is TRBJ2-1, the V gene TRBV20-1, with TRBD2 identical over 8 bases. The ends lost 3 bases at V and 10 bases at J; junction bases unmatched: 11. Germline assignment: CDR1 DFQATT and CDR2 SNEGSKA (reference sequence). The CDR3 is 14 residues long. The CDR3 region is CSARGGTSRIEQFF. The CDR3 nucleotides are TGCAGTGCTAGGGGGGGGACTAGTAGAATAGAGCAGTTCTTC.

This sequence joins TRBV7-8 and TRBJ2-2, with 8 nucleotides matching TRBD2. CDR1 and CDR2 (germline): SGHVS, FQNEAQ. Unmatched junction bases numbered 4, after V lost 1 base and J lost 0 bases. The CDR3 extends over 17 amino acids. The CDR3 loop reads CASSLEIGGANTGELFF. The CDR3 coding sequence is TGTGCCAGCAGCTTAGAGATCGGGGGGGCGAACACCGGGGAGCTGTTTTTT.

The chain joins TRBV5-1 to TRBJ1-2; 9 bases are a match to TRBD1. The germline CDR1 and CDR2 sequences are SGHRS and YFSETQ. This CDR3 region has 16 residues. The ends lost 4 bases at V and 4 bases at J; junction bases unmatched: 11. CDR3 residues: CASSITTGQGAYGYTF. Written as DNA, the CDR3 is TGCGCCAGCAGCATCACCACGGGACAGGGAGCCTATGGCTACACCTTC.

In this sample, this clonotype turned up many times. The chain couples TRBV20-1 to TRBJ2-1; D assignment may be TRBD1 or TRBD2 (5 bases each). Germline V lookup: CDR1 DFQATT, CDR2 SNEGSKA (reference sequence). The CDR3 extends over 14 amino acids. V lost 0 bases, J lost 9 bases, and 15 bases lay in between. The CDR3 nucleotides read TGCAGTGCTAGAGATGGCGAGTTTGGGGGTGAGCAGTTCTTC. Its protein product is CSARDGEFGGEQFF.

The J gene is TRBJ2-5, the V gene TRBV3-1, with 10 bases lining up with TRBD2. Trimming cost V 11 bases and J 2 bases; bases outside gene matches: 17. Germline values: CDR1 LGHDT, CDR2 YNNKEL (reference sequence). This CDR3 is built from 17 residues. CDR3 residues: CASSKGILAGKQETQYF. The DNA of the CDR3 is TGTGCCTCCAGCAAAGGTATACTAGCGGGGAAACAAGAGACCCAGTACTTC.

In its sample, this clonotype was seen a few times. This chain joins TRBV12-3 or TRBV12-4 and TRBJ2-1, with 15 bases matching TRBD2. The CDR3 is 15 amino acids. V trimming: 7 bases; J trimming: 9 bases; junction bases outside the gene matches: 7. In nucleotides, the CDR3 is TGTGCCAGCACCAAGGGACTAGCGGGAGGAGGTGAGCAGTTCTTC. Encoded protein: CASTKGLAGGGEQFF.

The chain combines TRBV6-1 with TRBJ2-3, with a weak D call TRBD1 (6 bases). CDR3 size: 16 residues. Trimming took 5 bases from V and 4 from J, leaving 19 bases between them. Germline assignment: CDR1 MNHNS and CDR2 SASEGT. CDR3 sequence reads: CASSPRTGKIADTQYF. CDR3 sequence (DNA): TGTGCCAGCAGTCCCCGTACAGGGAAGATAGCAGATACGCAGTATTTT.

There are a few counts of this clonotype. The rearrangement links TRBV20-1 to TRBJ2-2; no definite D call. The CDR3 spans 14 residues. Trimming took 0 bases from V and 3 from J, leaving 8 bases between them. Germline V gives CDR1 DFQATT, CDR2 SNEGSKA (reference sequence). Here the CDR3 DNA reads TGCAGTGCTAGAGATCTTGGGGACACCGGGGAGCTGTTTTTT. Its protein is CSARDLGDTGELFF.

This sequence joins TRBV3-1 and TRBJ2-7, with TRBD2 matching 8 bases. Germline-derived CDR1 and CDR2 are LGHDT and YNNKEL (reference sequence). The CDR3 is made up of 13 amino acids. J gave up 7 bases and V 4 bases, and 6 bases lay outside the gene matches. In DNA, the CDR3 is TGTGCCAGCAGCCGTCGGGGGGGGGATGAGCAGTACTTC. Its protein product is CASSRRGGDEQYF.

This clonotype was seen repeatedly, ten times or more. The rearrangement uses TRBV12-3 or TRBV12-4 and TRBJ2-7, with 9 bases that match TRBD1. The V gene end was trimmed by 7 bases and the J gene end by 4 bases; junction bases not matched to a gene: 11. The CDR3 contains 15 residues. This chain's CDR3 is CASTPGQGIIYEQYF. For the CDR3, the DNA is TGTGCCAGCACCCCTGGACAGGGGATCATATACGAGCAGTACTTC.

V is TRBV19 and J is TRBJ2-1, with D unresolved. The CDR3 contains 11 residues. Germline loops: CDR1 LNHDA, CDR2 SQIVND (reference sequence). The V end was cut by 8 bases, the J end by 9 bases, with 11 bases between. As DNA, the CDR3 is TGTGCCAGTCACACCTACGGTGAGCAGTTCTTC. This codes for CASHTYGEQFF.

This clonotype was seen repeatedly, ten times or more. The J gene is TRBJ2-1, the V gene TRBV6-2 or TRBV6-3; D gene ambiguous. Germline V gene lookup returns CDR1 MNHEY and CDR2 SVGEGT. The CDR3 consists of 14 residues. Deletions cut 8 bases from V and 0 bases from J, with 11 bases between. The CDR3 bases are TGTGCCAGCCATTGCAGCCGCTCCTACAATGAGCAGTTCTTC. Encoded protein: CASHCSRSYNEQFF.